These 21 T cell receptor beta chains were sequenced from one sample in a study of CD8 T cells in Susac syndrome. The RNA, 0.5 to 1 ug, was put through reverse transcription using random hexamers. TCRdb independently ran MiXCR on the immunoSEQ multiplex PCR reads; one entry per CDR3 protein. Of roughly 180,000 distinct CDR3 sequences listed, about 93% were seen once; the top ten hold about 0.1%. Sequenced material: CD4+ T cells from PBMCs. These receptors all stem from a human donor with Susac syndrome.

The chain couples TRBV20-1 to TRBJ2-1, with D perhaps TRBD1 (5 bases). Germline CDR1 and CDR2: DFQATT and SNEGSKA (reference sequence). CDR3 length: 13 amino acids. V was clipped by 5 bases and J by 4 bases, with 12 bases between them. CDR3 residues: CSAGAEVYNEQFF. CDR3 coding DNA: TGCAGTGCTGGGGCAGAAGTTTACAATGAGCAGTTCTTC.

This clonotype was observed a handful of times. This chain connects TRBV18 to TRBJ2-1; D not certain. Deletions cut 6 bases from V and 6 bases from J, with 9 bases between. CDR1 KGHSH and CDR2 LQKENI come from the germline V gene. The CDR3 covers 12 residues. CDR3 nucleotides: TGTGCCAGCTCCCAAAGAGGCAATGAGCAGTTCTTC. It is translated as CASSQRGNEQFF.

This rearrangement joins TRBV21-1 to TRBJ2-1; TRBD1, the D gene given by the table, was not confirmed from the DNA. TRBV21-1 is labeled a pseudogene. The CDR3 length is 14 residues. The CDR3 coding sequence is TGTGCCAGCAGCGGCCGGGACAGTTACAATGAGCAGTTCTTC. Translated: CASSGRDSYNEQFF.

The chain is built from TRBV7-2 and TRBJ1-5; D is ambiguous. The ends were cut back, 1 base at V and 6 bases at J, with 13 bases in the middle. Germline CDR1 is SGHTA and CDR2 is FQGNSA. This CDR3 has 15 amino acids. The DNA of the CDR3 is TGTGCCAGCAGCTTAGTTCCGGCGGCTGGTCAGCCCCAGCATTTT. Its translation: CASSLVPAAGQPQHF.

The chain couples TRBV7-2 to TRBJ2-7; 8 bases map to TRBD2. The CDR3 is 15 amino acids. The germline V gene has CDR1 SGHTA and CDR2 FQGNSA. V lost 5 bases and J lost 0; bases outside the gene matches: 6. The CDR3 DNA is TGTGCCAGCAGCCAAGGAAGCGGGAGCTCCTACGAGCAGTACTTC. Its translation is CASSQGSGSSYEQYF.

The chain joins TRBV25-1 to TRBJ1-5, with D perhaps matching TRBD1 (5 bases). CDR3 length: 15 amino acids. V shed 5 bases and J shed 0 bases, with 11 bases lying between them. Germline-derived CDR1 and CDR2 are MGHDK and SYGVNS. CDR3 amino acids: CASSWTPYSNQPQHF. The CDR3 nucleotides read TGTGCCAGCAGTTGGACACCCTATAGCAATCAGCCCCAGCATTTT.

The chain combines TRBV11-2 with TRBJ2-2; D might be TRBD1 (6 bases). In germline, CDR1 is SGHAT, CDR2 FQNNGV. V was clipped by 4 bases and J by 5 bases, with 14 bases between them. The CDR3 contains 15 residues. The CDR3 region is CASSSTRTVTGELFF. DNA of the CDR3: TGTGCCAGCAGCTCCACTCGGACAGTGACCGGGGAGCTGTTTTTT.

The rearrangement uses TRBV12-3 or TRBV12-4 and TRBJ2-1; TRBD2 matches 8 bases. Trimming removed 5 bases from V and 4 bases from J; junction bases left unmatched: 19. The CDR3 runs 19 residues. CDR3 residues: CASSVAGTRHAGGYNEQFF. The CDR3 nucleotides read TGTGCCAGCAGTGTCGCCGGGACTCGCCACGCGGGGGGTTACAATGAGCAGTTCTTC.

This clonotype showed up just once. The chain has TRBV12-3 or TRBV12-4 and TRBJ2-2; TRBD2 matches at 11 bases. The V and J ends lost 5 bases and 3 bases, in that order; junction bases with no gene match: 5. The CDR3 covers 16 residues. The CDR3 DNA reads TGTGCCAGCAGTGTCCTAGCGGGGGGAGACACCGGGGAGCTGTTTTTT. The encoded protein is CASSVLAGGDTGELFF.

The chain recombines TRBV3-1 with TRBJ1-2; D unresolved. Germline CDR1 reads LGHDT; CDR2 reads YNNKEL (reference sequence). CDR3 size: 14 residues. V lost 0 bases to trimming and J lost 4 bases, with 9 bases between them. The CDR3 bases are TGTGCCAGCAGCCAAGATGCACGGGGCTATGGCTACACCTTC. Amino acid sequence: CASSQDARGYGYTF.

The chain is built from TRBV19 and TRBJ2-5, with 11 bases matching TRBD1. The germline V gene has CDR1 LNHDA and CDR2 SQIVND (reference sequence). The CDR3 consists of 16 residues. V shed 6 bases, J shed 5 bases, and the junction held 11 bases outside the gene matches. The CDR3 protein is CASRPWTGGSSETQYF. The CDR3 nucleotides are TGTGCCAGTAGACCCTGGACAGGGGGCTCGTCGGAGACCCAGTACTTC. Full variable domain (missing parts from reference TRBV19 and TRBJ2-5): DGGITQSPKYLFRKEGQNVTLSCEQNLNHDAMYWYRQDPGQGLRLIYYSQIVNDFQKGDIAEGYSVSREKKESFPLTVTSAQKNPTAFYLCASRPWTGGSSETQYFGPGTRLLVL.

CDR3 sequence (DNA): TGTGCCAGCAGGCGTACAGGGGCGGAAGAGCAGTACTTC. This gives the protein CASRRTGAEEQYF. V gene TRBV7-9 combines with J gene TRBJ2-7, with 7 bases matching TRBD1. V gave up 6 bases and J gave up 7 bases; unmatched junction bases: 9. CDR1 is SEHNR and CDR2 is FQNEAQ in the germline V gene (reference sequence). The CDR3 is 13 amino acids. Filled out from reference TRBV7-9 and TRBJ2-7, the complete variable domain reads DTGVSQNPRHKITKRGQNVTFRCDPISEHNRLYWYRQTLGQGPEFLTYFQNEAQLEKSRLLSDRFSAERPKGSFSTLEIQRTEQGDSAMYLCASRRTGAEEQYFGPGTRLTVT.

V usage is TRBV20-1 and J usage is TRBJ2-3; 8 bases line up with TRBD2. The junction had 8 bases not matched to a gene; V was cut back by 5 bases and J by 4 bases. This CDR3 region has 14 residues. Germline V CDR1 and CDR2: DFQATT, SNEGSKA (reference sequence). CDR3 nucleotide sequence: TGCAGTGCTGCCGGGACTAGGGGTGCAGATACGCAGTATTTT. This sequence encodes CSAAGTRGADTQYF.

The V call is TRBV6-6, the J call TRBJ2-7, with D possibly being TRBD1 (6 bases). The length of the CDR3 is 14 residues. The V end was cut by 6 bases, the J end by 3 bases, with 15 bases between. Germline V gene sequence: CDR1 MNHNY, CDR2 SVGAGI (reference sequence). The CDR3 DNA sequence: TGTGCCAGCAGAACCCAGGGGTCTCACTACGAGCAGTACTTC. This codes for CASRTQGSHYEQYF.

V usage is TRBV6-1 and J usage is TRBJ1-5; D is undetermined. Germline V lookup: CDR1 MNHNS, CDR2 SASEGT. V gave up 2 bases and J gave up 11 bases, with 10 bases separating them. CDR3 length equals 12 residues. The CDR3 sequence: CASSESSGAQHF. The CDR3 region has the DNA TGTGCCAGCAGTGAATCCAGTGGGGCCCAGCATTTT.

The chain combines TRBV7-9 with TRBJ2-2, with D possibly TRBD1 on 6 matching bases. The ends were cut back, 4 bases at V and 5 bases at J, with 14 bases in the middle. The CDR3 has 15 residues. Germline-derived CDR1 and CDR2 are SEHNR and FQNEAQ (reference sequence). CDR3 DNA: TGTGCCAGCAGCTCACGCACAGGGCCGACCGGGGAGCTGTTTTTT. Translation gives CASSSRTGPTGELFF.

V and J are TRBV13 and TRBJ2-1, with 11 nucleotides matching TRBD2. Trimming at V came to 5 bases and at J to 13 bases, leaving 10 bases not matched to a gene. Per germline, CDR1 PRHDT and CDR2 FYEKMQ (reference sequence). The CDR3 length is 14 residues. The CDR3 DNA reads TGTGCCAGCAGCCTACGACTAGCGGGAACTCCACAGTTCTTC. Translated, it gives CASSLRLAGTPQFF.

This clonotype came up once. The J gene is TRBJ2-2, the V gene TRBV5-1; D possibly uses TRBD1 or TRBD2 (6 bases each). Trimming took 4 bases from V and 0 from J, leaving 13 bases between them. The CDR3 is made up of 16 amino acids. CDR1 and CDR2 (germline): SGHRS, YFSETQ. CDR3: CASSGGHRANTGELFF. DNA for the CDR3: TGCGCCAGCAGCGGGGGGCACAGGGCGAACACCGGGGAGCTGTTTTTT.

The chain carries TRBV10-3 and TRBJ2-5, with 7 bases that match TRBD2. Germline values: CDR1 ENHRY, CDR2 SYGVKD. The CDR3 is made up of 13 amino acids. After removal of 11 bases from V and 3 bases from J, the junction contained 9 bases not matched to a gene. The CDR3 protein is CASGGGGEETQYF. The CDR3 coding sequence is TGTGCCTCGGGGGGAGGCGGTGAAGAGACCCAGTACTTC.

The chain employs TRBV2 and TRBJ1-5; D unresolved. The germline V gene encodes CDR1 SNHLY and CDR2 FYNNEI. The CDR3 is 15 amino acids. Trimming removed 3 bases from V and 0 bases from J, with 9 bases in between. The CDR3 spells CASSDKGNSNQPQHF. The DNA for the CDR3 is TGTGCCAGCAGTGATAAGGGCAATAGCAATCAGCCCCAGCATTTT.

In DNA form, the CDR3 reads TGTGCCAGCTCGGAGTCATCTCGATATGGCTACACCTTC. It encodes CASSESSRYGYTF. The gene calls are TRBV6-5 and TRBJ1-2; no clear D. Trimming cost V 8 bases and J 5 bases, with 15 bases left between them. This CDR3 has 13 residues. Germline assignment: CDR1 MNHEY and CDR2 SVGAGI.